Below, 15 T cell receptor beta chains from the same sample are listed, as sequenced in a study of shared clonotypes between healthy human individuals (dated by TCRdb to 2018 to 2020). The protocol used for the library was the immunoSEQ multiplex PCR assay. Here the immuneACCESS table is served through TCRdb, limited to in-frame sequences with V and J called. Missing clones are a known gap in these copies; in checked studies unresolved V genes cover under half, and the rest lacks a known reason. Within this sample are 2 million to 2.5 million clones, with over 90% of them counted one time only. The ten largest make up 0.35% to 0.45% of the sample. The sequencing input was naive CD4+ T cells from PBMCs. The intended sense of this specimen's cell subset or site label: CD45RA+ positively selected. The source is a man between 18 and 35 years old in good health. Some clones in this sample may be carry-over from other donors' samples.

This chain uses TRBV6-6 with TRBJ1-2; D may be TRBD1 (6 bases). CDR3 length: 15 amino acids. Germline loops: CDR1 MNHNY, CDR2 SVGAGI (reference sequence). V was clipped by 5 bases and J by 5 bases, with 18 bases between them. The CDR3 DNA sequence: TGTGCCAGCAGTACCGGCCGGGGGCGCGAGTATGGCTACACCTTC. Protein: CASSTGRGREYGYTF.

For this clone: Distinct nucleotide sequences in the sample also encode this CDR3. The CDR3 loop is CASSLGVGQANEQYF. CDR3 in DNA: TGCGCCAGCAGCTTGGGCGTGGGACAGGCTAACGAGCAGTACTTC. V usage is TRBV5-1 and J usage is TRBJ2-7; 8 bases map to TRBD1. V trimming: 0 bases; J trimming: 5 bases; junction bases outside the gene matches: 7. The CDR3 runs to 15 residues. In germline, CDR1 is SGHRS, CDR2 YFSETQ.

V and J are TRBV18 and TRBJ2-1; perhaps TRBD2 as D (6 bases). Trimming took off 6 bases at V and 7 bases at J, with 22 bases between the two ends. The CDR3 runs 16 residues. Germline CDR1 KGHSH, CDR2 LQKENI. The CDR3 region is CASSRWGRGGLNEQFF. In nucleotides, the CDR3 is TGTGCCAGCTCCCGATGGGGTAGAGGAGGGTTGAATGAGCAGTTCTTC. Full variable domain (missing parts from reference TRBV18 and TRBJ2-1): NAGVMQNPRHLVRRRGQEARLRCSPMKGHSHVYWYRQLPEEGLKFMVYLQKENIIDESGMPKERFSAEFPKEGPSILRIQQVVRGDSAAYFCASSRWGRGGLNEQFFGPGTRLTVL.

This rearrangement joins TRBV28 to TRBJ1-5; 9 nucleotides agree with TRBD1. The CDR3 covers 15 residues. From germline, CDR1 is MDHEN and CDR2 SYDVKM. The ends lost 7 bases at V and 6 bases at J; junction bases unmatched: 10. The CDR3, as DNA: TGTGCCAGCAAGTATACAGGGGGCGCGGGTCAGCCCCAGCATTTT. Amino acids: CASKYTGGAGQPQHF.

The chain combines TRBV9 with TRBJ1-3; D unclear. The CDR3 has 15 amino acids. CDR1 and CDR2 from the germline V gene are SGDLS and YYNGEE. Trimming pared 0 bases from V and 4 bases from J, leaving 11 bases between. CDR3 loop: CASSVEPGAGNTIYF. The CDR3 DNA reads as TGTGCCAGCAGCGTAGAGCCGGGTGCCGGAAACACCATATATTTT.

Details on this clone: At the DNA level, this CDR3 is encoded by other sequences in the same sample as well. The J gene is TRBJ1-2, the V gene TRBV9; D unclear. V gave up 3 bases and J gave up 8 bases, with 8 bases separating them. Germline V lookup: CDR1 SGDLS, CDR2 YYNGEE. The CDR3 extends over 11 amino acids. The CDR3 here is CASSASGGYTF. CDR3 in DNA: TGTGCCAGCAGCGCGAGTGGGGGCTACACCTTC.

This clone occurred once. The rearrangement links TRBV7-3 to TRBJ2-1; 10 nucleotides line up with TRBD2. J gave up 8 bases and V 5 bases, and 12 bases lay outside the gene matches. Germline V gene sequence: CDR1 SGHTA, CDR2 FQGTGA. The CDR3 sequence is 16 residues long. In nucleotides, the CDR3 is TGTGCCAGCAGCCTGCGGCAGCGGGAGGGCCTGGATGAGCAGTTCTTC. It codes for CASSLRQREGLDEQFF.

The rearrangement uses TRBV4-2 and TRBJ1-1, with TRBD1 matching 7 bases. Germline values: CDR1 LGHNA, CDR2 YNFKEQ. J lost 4 bases, V lost 3 bases, and 17 bases had no gene match. This CDR3 is 18 amino acids long. The CDR3 spells CASSQISPLGRQGTEAFF. In nucleotides, the CDR3 is TGTGCCAGCAGCCAGATTAGCCCTCTAGGTCGACAGGGCACTGAAGCTTTCTTT.

The gene calls are TRBV9 and TRBJ2-2; D is unclear. Trimming stripped 0 bases from V and 4 bases from J, with 10 bases between. Germline values: CDR1 SGDLS, CDR2 YYNGEE. There are 15 residues in the CDR3. CDR3 loop: CASSVDLRTTGELFF. CDR3 sequence (DNA): TGTGCCAGCAGCGTAGACCTCCGGACCACCGGGGAGCTGTTTTTT.

The chain is built from TRBV30 and TRBJ1-1; 8 bases are shared with TRBD1. Germline V CDR1 and CDR2: GTSNPN, SVGIG (reference sequence). CDR3 length: 13 amino acids. Trimming removed 0 bases from V and 7 bases from J; junction bases left unmatched: 4. The CDR3 loop reads CAWSVDREIEAFF. In nucleotides, the CDR3 is TGTGCCTGGAGTGTGGACAGGGAGATTGAAGCTTTCTTT.

This chain links TRBV30 with TRBJ1-2, with D unresolved. Germline V lookup: CDR1 GTSNPN, CDR2 SVGIG (reference sequence). The CDR3 spans 12 residues. V was cut by 2 bases and J by 8 bases, with 12 bases left in between. CDR3 region: CAWSLLGFGYTF. Here the CDR3 DNA reads TGTGCCTGGAGTCTGCTTGGATTCGGCTACACCTTC.

This clone was picked up a small number of times. Other DNA variants within this sample encode the same CDR3. The genes are TRBV5-1 and TRBJ1-5, with a tentative D call TRBD1 (6 bases). CDR1 SGHRS and CDR2 YFSETQ come from the germline V gene. V was trimmed by 4 bases and J by 0 bases, leaving 8 bases between them. The CDR3 covers 14 residues. CDR3 region: CASSLQGSNQPQHF. In DNA, the CDR3 is TGCGCCAGCAGCCTACAGGGTAGCAATCAGCCCCAGCATTTT.

This sequence joins TRBV6-1 and TRBJ2-4, with 7 bases fitting TRBD2. Germline V gives CDR1 MNHNS, CDR2 SASEGT. V shed 4 bases and J 0 bases; nucleotides not matched to a gene: 6. The CDR3 runs 16 residues. In DNA, the CDR3 is TGTGCCAGCAGTGTGGCGAGCGGGGTAGCCAAAAACATTCAGTACTTC. Protein sequence: CASSVASGVAKNIQYF.

V is TRBV5-1 and J is TRBJ1-2, with 10 bases that match TRBD1. The J segment lost 6 bases and the V segment lost 0 bases, leaving 5 bases of the junction unmatched. The CDR3 has 15 amino acids. Germline V gene sequence: CDR1 SGHRS, CDR2 YFSETQ. This CDR3 reads CASSLGDRGLDGYTF. CDR3 DNA sequence: TGCGCCAGCAGCTTGGGGGACAGGGGTTTAGATGGCTACACCTTC.

J is TRBJ2-2 and V is TRBV2, with D maybe TRBD2 (5 bases). The CDR3 loop spans 16 amino acids. In germline, CDR1 is SNHLY, CDR2 FYNNEI. The V end lost 7 bases, the J end lost 6 bases, and 21 bases lay between the germline ends. CDR3: CASKRIHGIEPGELFF. The CDR3 nucleotides read TGTGCCAGCAAAAGAATCCACGGGATCGAACCCGGGGAGCTGTTTTTT.